Included here is one T cell receptor beta chain sequence, with context. This may be a read error, as it is one base from a much larger clone. This entry comes from a study of spatial heterogeneity in lung cancer. Study information: Compared with alpha-chain sequences, beta-chain sequences were consistently detected in greater numbers.

Germline assignment: CDR1 SGHRS and CDR2 YFSETQ. The CDR3 has 12 amino acids. From the 5' RACE reads, TCRdb called clonotypes with MiXCR, one entry per CDR3 protein. The sample has tens of thousands of distinct CDR3 sequences, approximately 5.2% seen once; the top ten hold around 28%. Described time point: sample taken at primary tumor resection. Whole RNA came from tumor, nontumor lung or frozen PBMC and was sequenced without being sorted. Donors were roughly 72 untreated early-stage non-small cell lung cancer patients. This sequence originates from a female donor with early-stage non-small cell lung cancer. The chain is built from TRBV5-1 and TRBJ2-1, with D possibly TRBD2 on 6 matching bases. Sequenced here: PBMCs, sampled at surgery. This chain's CDR3 is CTSGIAVGEQFF. The CDR3 DNA reads TGCACCAGCGGAATAGCGGTCGGTGAGCAGTTCTTC. The whole variable domain, filled in from reference TRBV5-1 and TRBJ2-1, reads KAGVTQTPRYLIKTRGQQVTLSCSPISGHRSVSWYQQTPGQGLQFLFEYFSETQRNKGNFPGRFSGRQFSNSRSEMNVSTLELGDSALYLCTSGIAVGEQFFGPGTRLTVL.